There are many counts of the clone carrying this T cell receptor (beta chain). CDR1 DFQATT and CDR2 SNEGSKA come from the germline V gene (reference sequence). This CDR3 is built from 14 residues. Trimming pared 4 bases from V and 9 bases from J, leaving 16 bases between. The data belong to a study of neurological immune-mediated disorders. TCRdb re-called the 5' RACE reads with MiXCR, one entry per CDR3 protein. The sample shows about 59,000 distinct CDR3 sequences, 10% to 15% of them seen only once. The chain is built from TRBV20-1 and TRBJ1-6, with D perhaps matching TRBD1 (5 bases). Sequencing used PBMCs. This clonotype originated in a woman in her sixties or seventies with HTLV-1-associated myelopathy (HAM/TSP). The DNA of the CDR3 is TGCAGTGCTAAAATAGGACCTAGGGGTTCACCCCTCCACTTT. Translated: CSAKIGPRGSPLHF.